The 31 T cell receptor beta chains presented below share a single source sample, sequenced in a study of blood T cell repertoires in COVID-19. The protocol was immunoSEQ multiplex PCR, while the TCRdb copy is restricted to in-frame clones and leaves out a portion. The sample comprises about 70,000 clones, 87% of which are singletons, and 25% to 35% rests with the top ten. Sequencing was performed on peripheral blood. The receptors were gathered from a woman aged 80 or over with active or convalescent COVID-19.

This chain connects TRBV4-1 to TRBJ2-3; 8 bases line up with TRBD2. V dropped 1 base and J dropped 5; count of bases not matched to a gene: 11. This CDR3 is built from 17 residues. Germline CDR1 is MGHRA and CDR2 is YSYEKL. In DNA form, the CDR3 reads TGCGCCAGCAGCCAAGCTCCGGGGGGGCAGGGAATAGATACGCAGTATTTT. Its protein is CASSQAPGGQGIDTQYF.

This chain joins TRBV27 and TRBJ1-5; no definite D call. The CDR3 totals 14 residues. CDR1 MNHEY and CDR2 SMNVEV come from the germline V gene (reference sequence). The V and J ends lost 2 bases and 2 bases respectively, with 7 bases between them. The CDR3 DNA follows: TGTGCCAGCAGTTTAGAGGGTGGCAATCAGCCCCAGCATTTT. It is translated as CASSLEGGNQPQHF.

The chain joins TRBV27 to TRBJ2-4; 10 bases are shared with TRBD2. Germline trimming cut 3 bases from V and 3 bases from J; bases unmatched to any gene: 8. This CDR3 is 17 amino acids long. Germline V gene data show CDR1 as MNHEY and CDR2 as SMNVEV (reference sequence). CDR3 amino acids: CASSFASGGVHKNIQYF. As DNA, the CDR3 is TGTGCCAGCAGTTTTGCTAGCGGGGGCGTACACAAAAACATTCAGTACTTC.

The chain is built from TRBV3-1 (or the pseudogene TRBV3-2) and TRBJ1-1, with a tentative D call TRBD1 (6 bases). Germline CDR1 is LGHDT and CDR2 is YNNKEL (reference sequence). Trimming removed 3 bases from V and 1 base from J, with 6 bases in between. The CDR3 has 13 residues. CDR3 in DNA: TGTGCCAGCAGCCAGGGGGCGAACACTGAAGCTTTCTTT. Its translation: CASSQGANTEAFF.

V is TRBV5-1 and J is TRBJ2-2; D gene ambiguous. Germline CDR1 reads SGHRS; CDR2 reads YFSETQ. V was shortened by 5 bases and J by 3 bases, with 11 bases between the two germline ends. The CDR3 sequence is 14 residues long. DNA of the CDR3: TGCGCCAGCAGTAGCTTACCCCACACCGGGGAGCTGTTTTTT. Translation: CASSSLPHTGELFF.

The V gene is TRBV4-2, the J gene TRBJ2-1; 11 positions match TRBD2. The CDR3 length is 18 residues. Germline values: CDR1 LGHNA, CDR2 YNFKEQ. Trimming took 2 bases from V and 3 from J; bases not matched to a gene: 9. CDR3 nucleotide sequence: TGTGCCAGCAGCCAACAGCAACTAGCGGGGGCAATCTACAATGAGCAGTTCTTC. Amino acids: CASSQQQLAGAIYNEQFF.

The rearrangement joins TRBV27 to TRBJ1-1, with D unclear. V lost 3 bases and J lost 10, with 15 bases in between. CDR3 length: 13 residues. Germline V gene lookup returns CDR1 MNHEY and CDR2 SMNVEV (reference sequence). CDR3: CASSLVRGGGAFF. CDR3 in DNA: TGTGCCAGCAGTTTGGTTCGGGGTGGTGGAGCTTTCTTT.

Here the CDR3 reads CASSLSQGSYNEQFF. CDR3 bases: TGTGCCAGCAGCTTATCCCAGGGATCATACAATGAGCAGTTCTTC. The V and J genes are TRBV7-8 and TRBJ2-1; maybe TRBD1 (5 bases). The CDR3 runs to 15 residues. Germline V CDR1 and CDR2: SGHVS, FQNEAQ. Trimming stripped 2 bases from V and 4 bases from J, with 12 bases between.

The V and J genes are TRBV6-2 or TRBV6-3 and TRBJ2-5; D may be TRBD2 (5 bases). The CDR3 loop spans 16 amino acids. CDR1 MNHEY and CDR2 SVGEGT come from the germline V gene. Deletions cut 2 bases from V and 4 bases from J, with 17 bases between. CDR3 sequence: CASSYPPLLVGETQYF. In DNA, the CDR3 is TGTGCCAGCAGTTACCCCCCTTTACTAGTCGGAGAGACCCAGTACTTC.

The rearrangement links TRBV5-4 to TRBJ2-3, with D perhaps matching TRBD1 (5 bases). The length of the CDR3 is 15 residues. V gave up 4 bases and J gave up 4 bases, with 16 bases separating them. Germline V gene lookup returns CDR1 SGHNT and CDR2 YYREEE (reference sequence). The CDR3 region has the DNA TGTGCCAGCAGCCCGCTAAGGGGCGAGGCAGATACGCAGTATTTT. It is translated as CASSPLRGEADTQYF.

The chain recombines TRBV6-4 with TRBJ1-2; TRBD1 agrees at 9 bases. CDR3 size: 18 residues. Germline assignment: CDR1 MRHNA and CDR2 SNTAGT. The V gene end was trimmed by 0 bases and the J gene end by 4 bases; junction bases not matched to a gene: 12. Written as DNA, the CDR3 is TGTGCCAGCAGTGACTCGAAAATCTGGGACAGGGATCTCTATGGCTACACCTTC. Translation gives CASSDSKIWDRDLYGYTF.

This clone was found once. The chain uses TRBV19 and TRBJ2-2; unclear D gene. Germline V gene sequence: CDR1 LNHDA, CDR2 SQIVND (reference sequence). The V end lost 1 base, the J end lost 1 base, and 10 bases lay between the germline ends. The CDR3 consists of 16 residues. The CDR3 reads CASSIVRPMNTGELFF. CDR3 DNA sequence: TGTGCCAGTAGTATAGTCAGGCCTATGAACACCGGGGAGCTGTTTTTT.

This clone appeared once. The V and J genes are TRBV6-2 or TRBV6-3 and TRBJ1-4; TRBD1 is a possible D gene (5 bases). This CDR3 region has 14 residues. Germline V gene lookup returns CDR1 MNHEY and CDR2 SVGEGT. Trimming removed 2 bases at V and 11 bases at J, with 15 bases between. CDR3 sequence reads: CASSYRDSREKLFF. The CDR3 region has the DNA TGTGCCAGCAGTTACAGGGACTCCCGCGAGAAACTGTTTTTT.

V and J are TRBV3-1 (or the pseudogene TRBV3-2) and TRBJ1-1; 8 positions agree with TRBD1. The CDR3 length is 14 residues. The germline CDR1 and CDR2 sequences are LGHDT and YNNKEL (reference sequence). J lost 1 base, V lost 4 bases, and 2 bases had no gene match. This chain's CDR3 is CASSRGQGNTEAFF. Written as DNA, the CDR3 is TGTGCCAGCAGCCGAGGACAGGGGAACACTGAAGCTTTCTTT.

The DNA for the CDR3 is TGTGCCAGCAGCTTAGGACTAGCGGGGAATGTATACAATGAGCAGTTCTTC. Protein product: CASSLGLAGNVYNEQFF. The rearrangement joins TRBV7-2 to TRBJ2-1, with 11 bases identical to TRBD2. The CDR3 totals 17 residues. The trim removed 1 base at V and 4 bases at J, leaving 6 bases unmatched. Germline lookup yields CDR1 SGHTA and CDR2 FQGNSA.

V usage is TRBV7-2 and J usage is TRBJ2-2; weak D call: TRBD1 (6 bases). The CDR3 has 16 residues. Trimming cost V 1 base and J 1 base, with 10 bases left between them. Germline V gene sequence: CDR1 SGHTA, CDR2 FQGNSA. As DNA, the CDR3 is TGTGCCAGCAGCTTAGTAGCAGGGGTGAACACCGGGGAGCTGTTTTTT. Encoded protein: CASSLVAGVNTGELFF.

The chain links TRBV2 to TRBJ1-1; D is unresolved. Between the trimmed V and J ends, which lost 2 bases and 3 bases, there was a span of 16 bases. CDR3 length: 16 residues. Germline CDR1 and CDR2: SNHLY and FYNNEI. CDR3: CASSEFQLDRDTEAFF. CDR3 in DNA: TGTGCCAGCAGTGAATTCCAGTTAGATCGGGACACTGAAGCTTTCTTT.

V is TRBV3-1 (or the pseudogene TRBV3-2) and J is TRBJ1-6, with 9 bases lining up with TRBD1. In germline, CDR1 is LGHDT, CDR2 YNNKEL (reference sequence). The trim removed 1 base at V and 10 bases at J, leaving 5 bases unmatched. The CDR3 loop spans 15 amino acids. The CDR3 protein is CASSQGDRDLSPLHF. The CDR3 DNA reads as TGTGCCAGCAGCCAAGGGGACAGGGATTTGTCACCCCTCCACTTT.

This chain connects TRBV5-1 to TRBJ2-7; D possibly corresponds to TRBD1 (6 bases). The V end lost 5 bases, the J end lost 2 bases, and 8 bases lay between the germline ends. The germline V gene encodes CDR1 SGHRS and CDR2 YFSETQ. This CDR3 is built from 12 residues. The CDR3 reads CASSPGAYEQYF. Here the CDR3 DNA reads TGCGCCAGCAGTCCAGGGGCCTACGAGCAGTACTTC.

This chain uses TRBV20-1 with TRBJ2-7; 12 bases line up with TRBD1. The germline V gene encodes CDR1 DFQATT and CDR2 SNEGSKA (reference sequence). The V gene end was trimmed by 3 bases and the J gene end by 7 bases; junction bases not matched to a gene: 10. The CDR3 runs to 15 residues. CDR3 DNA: TGCAGTGCTAGTTGGGCCGGGACAGGGGGCGAGGAGCAGTACTTC. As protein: CSASWAGTGGEEQYF.

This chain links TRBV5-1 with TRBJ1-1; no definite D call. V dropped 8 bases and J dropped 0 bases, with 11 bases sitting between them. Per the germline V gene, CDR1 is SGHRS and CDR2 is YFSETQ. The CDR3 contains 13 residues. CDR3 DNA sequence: TGCGCCAGTAGGCAGGTCGTGAACACTGAAGCTTTCTTT. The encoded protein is CASRQVVNTEAFF.

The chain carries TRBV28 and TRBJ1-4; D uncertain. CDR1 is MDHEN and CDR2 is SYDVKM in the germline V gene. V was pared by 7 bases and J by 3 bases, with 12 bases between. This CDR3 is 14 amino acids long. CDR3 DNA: TGTGCCAGCAATGAGGGTTTCCCTAATGAAAAACTGTTTTTT. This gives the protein CASNEGFPNEKLFF.

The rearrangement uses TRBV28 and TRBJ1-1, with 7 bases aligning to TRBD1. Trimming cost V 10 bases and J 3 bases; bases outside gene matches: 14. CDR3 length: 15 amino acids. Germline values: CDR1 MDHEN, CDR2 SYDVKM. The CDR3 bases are TGTGCCATACATAACGACAGGGAGGCTTACACTGAAGCTTTCTTT. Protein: CAIHNDREAYTEAFF.

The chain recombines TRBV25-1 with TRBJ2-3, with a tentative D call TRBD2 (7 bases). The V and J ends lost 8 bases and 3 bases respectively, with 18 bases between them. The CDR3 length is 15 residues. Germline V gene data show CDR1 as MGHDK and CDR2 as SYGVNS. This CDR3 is CASGRGGGRTDTQYF. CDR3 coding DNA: TGTGCCAGCGGCCGGGGAGGGGGTAGGACAGATACGCAGTATTTT.

CDR3 protein: CAWIQRETQYF. For the CDR3, the DNA is TGTGCCTGGATACAGCGGGAGACCCAGTACTTC. This chain uses TRBV30 with TRBJ2-5, with TRBD2 as a possible D gene (5 bases). The CDR3 sequence is 11 residues long. V was shortened by 4 bases and J by 5 bases, with 8 bases between the two germline ends. Germline-derived CDR1 and CDR2 are GTSNPN and SVGIG (reference sequence).

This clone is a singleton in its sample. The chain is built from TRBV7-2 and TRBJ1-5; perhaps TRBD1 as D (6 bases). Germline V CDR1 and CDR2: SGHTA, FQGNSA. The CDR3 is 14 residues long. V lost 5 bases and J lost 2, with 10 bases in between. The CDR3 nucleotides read TGTGCCAGCAGCCAGCAGGGGCGCAATCAGCCCCAGCATTTT. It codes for CASSQQGRNQPQHF. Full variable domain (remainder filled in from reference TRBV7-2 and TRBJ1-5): GAGVSQSPSNKVTEKGKDVELRCDPISGHTALYWYRQSLGQGLEFLIYFQGNSAPDKSGLPSDRFSAERTGGSVSTLTIQRTQQEDSAVYLCASSQQGRNQPQHFGDGTRLSIL.

The CDR3 DNA reads as TGTGCCAGCAGCGTACAAACAGGGGGCTCGGTGACTTTCTTT. Translation gives CASSVQTGGSVTFF. The genes are TRBV9 and TRBJ1-1; 9 bases are shared with TRBD1. The germline gives CDR1 SGDLS, CDR2 YYNGEE. Trimming took 1 base from V and 12 from J; bases not matched to a gene: 10. This CDR3 is built from 14 residues.

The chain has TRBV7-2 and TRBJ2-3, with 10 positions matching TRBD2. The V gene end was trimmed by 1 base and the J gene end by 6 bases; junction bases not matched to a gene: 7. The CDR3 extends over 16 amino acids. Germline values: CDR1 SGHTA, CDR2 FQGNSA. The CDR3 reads CASSLGVAGGIDTQYF. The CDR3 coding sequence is TGTGCCAGCAGCTTAGGGGTAGCGGGGGGAATCGATACGCAGTATTTT.

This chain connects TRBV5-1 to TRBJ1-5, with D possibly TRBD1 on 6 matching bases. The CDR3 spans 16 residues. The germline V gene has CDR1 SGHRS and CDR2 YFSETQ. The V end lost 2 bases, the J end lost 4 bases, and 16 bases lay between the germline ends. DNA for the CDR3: TGCGCCAGCAGCTTTGAGGCAGGGGCAATTAATCAGCCCCAGCATTTT. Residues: CASSFEAGAINQPQHF.

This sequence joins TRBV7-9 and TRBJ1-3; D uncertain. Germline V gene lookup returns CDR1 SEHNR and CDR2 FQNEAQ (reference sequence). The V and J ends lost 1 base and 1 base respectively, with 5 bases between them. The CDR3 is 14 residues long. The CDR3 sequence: CASSLVLSGNTIYF. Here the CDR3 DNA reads TGTGCCAGCAGCTTAGTATTATCTGGAAACACCATATATTTT.

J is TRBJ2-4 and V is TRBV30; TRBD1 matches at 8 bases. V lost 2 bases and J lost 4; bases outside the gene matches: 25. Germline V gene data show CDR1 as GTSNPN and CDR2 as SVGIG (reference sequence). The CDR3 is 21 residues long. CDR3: CAWSINGMDRVWLRRKNIQYF. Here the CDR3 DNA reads TGTGCCTGGAGTATTAATGGGATGGACAGGGTTTGGTTACGTCGGAAAAACATTCAGTACTTC. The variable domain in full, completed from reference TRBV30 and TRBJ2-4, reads SQTIHQWPATLVQPVGSPLSLECTVEGTSNPNLYWYRQAAGRGLQLLFYSVGIGQISSEVPQNLSASRPQDRQFILSSKKLLLSDSGFYLCAWSINGMDRVWLRRKNIQYFGAGTRLSVL.